This T cell receptor (beta chain) was documented in a study of T cells after yellow fever vaccination. The overall study: Libraries from low-cell-number fractions were prepared with the SMART-Seq v4 Ultra Low Input RNA kit.

In the case of this clonotype: Its matching antigen is unknown.

Study conclusions and caveats: The presence of abundant clonotypes contaminating from the bulk population was possible in FACS-sorted repertoires.

The CDR3 length is 14 residues. V was cut by 7 bases and J by 3 bases, with 15 bases left in between. For TCR, cDNA came from 5'RACE template switching, which added a universal primer site and UMIs. From the 5' RACE reads, TCRdb called clonotypes with MiXCR, one entry per CDR3 protein. Of just under 600,000 distinct CDR3 sequences listed, about 13% were seen once; the top ten hold roughly 13%. The sample was PBMCs, taken on the day of the yellow fever booster vaccination. This TCR came from a man aged 30 to 45 who received the YFV17D yellow fever vaccine. The chain uses TRBV12-3 or TRBV12-4 and TRBJ1-1; D might be TRBD1 (6 bases). CDR3 region: CASTTSNRDTEAFF. CDR3 DNA sequence: TGTGCCAGCACCACCTCCAACAGGGACACTGAAGCTTTCTTT.